This TCR beta chain was identified during a study of a mutant IDH1 vaccine in newly diagnosed glioma. Specified time point: baseline, week 1 (first vaccination visit). Noted treatment: pre-vaccination baseline after standard-of-care therapy. Each of the donors came in with new WHO grade 3 or 4 astrocytomas that were IDH1-mutant and ATRX-lost. V gave up 5 bases and J gave up 3 bases, with 11 bases separating them. The CDR3 consists of 13 residues. CDR1 is MNHNS and CDR2 is SASEGT in the germline V gene. This clone was observed a single time. Some clones are missing from TCRdb's copy, which holds only in-frame ones; the method was immunoSEQ multiplex PCR. The table includes just under 95,000 clones, around 80% detected once.

The V and J genes are TRBV6-1 and TRBJ2-7; D is undetermined. This TCR was recovered from a middle-aged man with glioma. The input for sequencing was PBMCs, taken from a glioma patient treated with radiotherapy, temozolomide or both. The DNA for the CDR3 is TGTGCCAGCAGTCGTTCCTCTAACTACGAGCAGTACTTC. Translated: CASSRSSNYEQYF.